This TCR beta chain is drawn from a study of T cell responses to AZD1222 COVID-19 vaccine. Some clones are missing from TCRdb's copy, which holds only in-frame ones; the method was immunoSEQ multiplex PCR. This sample has more than 70,000 clones, with approximately 84% found just once. Trimming removed 6 bases from V and 3 bases from J; junction bases left unmatched: 5. In germline, CDR1 is MNHEY, CDR2 SMNVEV (reference sequence). The CDR3 is 14 residues long. Study observations and caveats: Mostly white British, mostly female donors; authors suggested clonal diversity may be underestimated.

Comment on this clone: Its antigen remains unidentified.

V is TRBV27 and J is TRBJ1-2, with TRBD1 identical over 9 bases. The TCR comes from an adult in good health. The material sequenced was peripheral blood, taken on day 0 of AZD1222 vaccination. CDR3 DNA: TGTGCCAGCAGGAACCGGGACAGGGACTATGGCTACACCTTC. This codes for CASRNRDRDYGYTF.